One sample yielded the 29 T cell receptor beta chains listed below, sequenced in a study of OX40 agonist ivuxolimab in advanced cancers. The assay was immunoSEQ multiplex PCR, and TCRdb's table has in-frame clones only and misses some. The data show around 64,000 clones, with about 90% seen just once and about 15% held by the top ten. Material: CD4+ or CD8+ T cells sorted from blood, obtained in a trial of the OX40 agonist ivuxolimab. The source is an adult with an advanced solid tumor such as melanoma, head and neck, liver or kidney cancer.

This clone was seen just once. The V gene is TRBV25-1, the J gene TRBJ2-5; D gene unclear. This CDR3 spans 14 amino acids. The ends were cut back, 2 bases at V and 5 bases at J, with 12 bases in the middle. The germline gives CDR1 MGHDK, CDR2 SYGVNS. CDR3 amino acids: CASSESLGWETQYF. The CDR3 DNA is TGTGCCAGCAGTGAAAGCCTGGGTTGGGAGACCCAGTACTTC.

The rearrangement links TRBV29-1 to TRBJ2-5, with TRBD2 identical over 8 bases. The CDR3 sequence is 16 residues long. CDR1 and CDR2 (germline): SQVTM, ANQGSEA. V lost 1 base and J lost 0; bases outside the gene matches: 7. CDR3 loop: CSVEGREGVYQETQYF. Written as DNA, the CDR3 is TGCAGCGTTGAAGGACGGGAGGGGGTCTACCAAGAGACCCAGTACTTC.

The rearrangement links TRBV10-3 to TRBJ2-2; D possibly corresponds to TRBD2 (5 bases). Trimming took 8 bases from V and 1 from J, leaving 14 bases between them. The CDR3 loop spans 15 amino acids. The germline CDR1 and CDR2 sequences are ENHRY and SYGVKD. This chain's CDR3 is CAIGGGSGNTGELFF. DNA of the CDR3: TGTGCCATCGGAGGAGGCAGCGGGAACACCGGGGAGCTGTTTTTT.

Regarding this clone: Its ends do not fully match the called genes, so a read error is possible. The J gene is TRBJ1-5, the V gene TRBV10-2; no clear D gene. CDR3 length: 16 amino acids. CDR1 WSHSY and CDR2 SAAADI come from the germline V gene. CDR3 sequence reads: CASNELGISSNQPQHF. DNA of the CDR3: TGCGCCAGCAATGAGTTAGGAATTAGTAGCAATCAGCCCCAGCATTTT.

The V and J genes are TRBV27 and TRBJ2-3; perhaps TRBD1 as D (5 bases). The CDR3 is 13 amino acids. The V gene lost 4 bases and the J gene lost 3 bases, with 8 bases spanning the gap. Looked up from germline, CDR1 is MNHEY and CDR2 is SMNVEV (reference sequence). The CDR3 sequence is CASSWGGTDTQYF. The CDR3 DNA is TGTGCCAGCAGTTGGGGCGGTACAGATACGCAGTATTTT.

The chain employs TRBV11-2 and TRBJ1-5; no definite D call. The CDR3 contains 15 residues. V was cut by 1 base and J by 4 bases, with 11 bases left in between. Looked up from germline, CDR1 is SGHAT and CDR2 is FQNNGV. CDR3 residues: CASSLGTPGNQPQHF. The DNA for the CDR3 is TGTGCCAGCAGCTTAGGCACGCCGGGGAATCAGCCCCAGCATTTT.

The chain uses TRBV10-3 and TRBJ2-2; a weak D match, TRBD2 (7 bases). Per the germline V gene, CDR1 is ENHRY and CDR2 is SYGVKD. The CDR3 has 18 residues. V was trimmed by 3 bases and J by 0 bases, leaving 17 bases between them. In DNA, the CDR3 is TGTGCCATCAGTGACGGCGTCCGCGGGGGCGCGAACACCGGGGAGCTGTTTTTT. Translation gives CAISDGVRGGANTGELFF.

This clone showed up just once. This chain links TRBV28 with TRBJ2-7, with D hard to call. Trimming took 7 bases from V and 5 from J, leaving 9 bases between them. This CDR3 contains 11 residues. Germline assignment: CDR1 MDHEN and CDR2 SYDVKM. The CDR3 protein is CASNVSDEQYF. The CDR3 DNA follows: TGTGCCAGCAATGTCTCGGACGAGCAGTACTTC.

The rearrangement links TRBV6-5 to TRBJ2-1; D is unresolved. V was cut by 2 bases and J by 6 bases, with 17 bases left in between. The germline V gene has CDR1 MNHEY and CDR2 SVGAGI. The CDR3 length is 16 residues. The CDR3 nucleotides read TGTGCCAGCAGTTACGATGTCCCTTCTCCTTTCAATGAGCAGTTCTTC. This sequence encodes CASSYDVPSPFNEQFF.

The chain employs TRBV28 and TRBJ2-7, with D possibly TRBD2 on 6 matching bases. The germline V gene has CDR1 MDHEN and CDR2 SYDVKM. The CDR3 covers 14 residues. V was shortened by 3 bases and J by 3 bases, with 12 bases between the two germline ends. The CDR3 nucleotides read TGTGCCAGCAGTTTTCCGGGAGCGGTCTACGAGCAGTACTTC. Protein sequence: CASSFPGAVYEQYF.

The J gene is TRBJ2-1, the V gene TRBV4-3; the match to TRBD2 covers 8 bases. V lost 0 bases, J lost 8 bases, and 15 bases stayed unmatched. This CDR3 has 18 amino acids. Germline loops: CDR1 LGHNA, CDR2 YSLEER. The CDR3 nucleotides read TGCGCCAGCAGCCAAGATAAGCAGGTAGCGGGGTATCTTTATGAGCAGTTCTTC. Protein sequence: CASSQDKQVAGYLYEQFF.

The chain joins TRBV9 to TRBJ2-1, with a tentative D call TRBD2 (6 bases). This CDR3 has 13 amino acids. Between the trimmed V and J ends, which lost 3 bases and 5 bases, there was a span of 9 bases. CDR1 and CDR2 from the germline V gene are SGDLS and YYNGEE. The CDR3 sequence: CASSARLDNEQFF. Here the CDR3 DNA reads TGTGCCAGCAGCGCCCGACTAGACAATGAGCAGTTCTTC.

The gene calls are TRBV6-1 and TRBJ2-1; D is ambiguous. V was clipped by 2 bases and J by 0 bases, with 11 bases between them. Germline-derived CDR1 and CDR2 are MNHNS and SASEGT. This CDR3 has 16 residues. The CDR3, as DNA: TGTGCCAGCAGTGAATATCAGGAGAGCTCCTACAATGAGCAGTTCTTC. Translation gives CASSEYQESSYNEQFF.

The J gene is TRBJ2-5, the V gene TRBV5-4, with 10 bases that match TRBD2. After removal of 0 bases from V and 2 bases from J, the junction contained 7 bases not matched to a gene. Germline CDR1 is SGHNT and CDR2 is YYREEE (reference sequence). This CDR3 has 17 residues. The CDR3 nucleotides are TGTGCCAGCAGCTTGGAAAGCGGGAGGGGTGATCAAGAGACCCAGTACTTC. Translated, it gives CASSLESGRGDQETQYF. The full variable domain, its missing parts supplied by reference TRBV5-4 and TRBJ2-5, is ETGVTQSPTHLIKTRGQQVTLRCSSQSGHNTVSWYQQALGQGPQFIFQYYREEENGRGNFPPRFSGLQFPNYSSELNVNALELDDSALYLCASSLESGRGDQETQYFGPGTRLLVL.

This chain connects TRBV11-2 to TRBJ2-5, with TRBD1 matching over 8 bases. CDR3 size: 15 residues. The V and J ends lost 1 base and 8 bases, in that order; junction bases with no gene match: 9. The germline V gene encodes CDR1 SGHAT and CDR2 FQNNGV. CDR3 loop: CASSLGRGRRVTQYF. CDR3 nucleotides: TGTGCCAGCAGCTTAGGCAGGGGGCGTAGAGTAACCCAGTACTTC.

CDR3 residues: CSVAGDKNTGELFF. CDR3 sequence (DNA): TGCAGCGTTGCTGGGGACAAGAACACCGGGGAGCTGTTTTTT. The chain joins TRBV29-1 to TRBJ2-2, with D possibly being TRBD1 (6 bases). Per germline, CDR1 SQVTM and CDR2 ANQGSEA. This CDR3 is 14 amino acids long. Trimming cost V 4 bases and J 1 base, with 10 bases left between them.

This chain uses TRBV27 with TRBJ2-1, with 8 nucleotides matching TRBD2. There are 14 residues in the CDR3. The germline CDR1 and CDR2 sequences are MNHEY and SMNVEV (reference sequence). The V and J ends lost 3 bases and 9 bases, in that order; junction bases with no gene match: 7. Here the CDR3 DNA reads TGTGCCAGCAGTTTTTTCGGGGGGGCGGGTGAGCAGTTCTTC. Encoded protein: CASSFFGGAGEQFF.

The chain couples TRBV9 to TRBJ2-1; D gene ambiguous. CDR3 length: 12 amino acids. Germline CDR1 is SGDLS and CDR2 is YYNGEE. Trimming pared 4 bases from V and 5 bases from J, leaving 7 bases between. The CDR3, as DNA: TGTGCCAGCAGCCCCGGAGACAATGAGCAGTTCTTC. As protein: CASSPGDNEQFF.

This clone was seen once. The chain employs TRBV13 and TRBJ2-7; D ambiguous. From germline, CDR1 is PRHDT and CDR2 FYEKMQ (reference sequence). The CDR3 is 14 amino acids. Trimming removed 0 bases at V and 6 bases at J, with 12 bases between. CDR3 in DNA: TGTGCCAGCAGCTTAGGCCTGGGTGCGATCGAGCAGTACTTC. Translated, it gives CASSLGLGAIEQYF. The full variable domain, completed using reference TRBV13 and TRBJ2-7, is AAGVIQSPRHLIKEKRETATLKCYPIPRHDTVYWYQQGPGQDPQFLISFYEKMQSDKGSIPDRFSAQQFSDYHSELNMSSLELGDSALYFCASSLGLGAIEQYFGPGTRLTVT.

The J gene is TRBJ1-3, the V gene TRBV6-5; D is perhaps TRBD1 (5 bases). This CDR3 region has 15 residues. The V end was cut by 3 bases, the J end by 6 bases, with 15 bases between. Germline V lookup: CDR1 MNHEY, CDR2 SVGAGI. The CDR3 bases are TGTGCCAGCAGTTATTTTTCAGGGACCGAAAACACCATATATTTT. It yields the protein CASSYFSGTENTIYF.

This rearrangement joins TRBV11-2 to TRBJ1-1; D is uncertain. The CDR3 totals 12 residues. V lost 2 bases to trimming and J lost 7 bases, with 8 bases between them. CDR1 is SGHAT and CDR2 is FQNNGV in the germline V gene. The CDR3 loop reads CASSLFSGEAFF. The DNA for the CDR3 is TGTGCCAGCAGCTTATTTTCTGGTGAAGCTTTCTTT.

This clone was observed a handful of times. V usage is TRBV19 and J usage is TRBJ1-1; TRBD1 aligns across 8 bases. This CDR3 is 15 amino acids long. From germline, CDR1 is LNHDA and CDR2 SQIVND (reference sequence). V lost 3 bases to trimming and J lost 4 bases; unmatched junction nucleotides: 7. CDR3 region: CASSIPDRGSTEAFF. The CDR3 coding sequence is TGTGCCAGTAGTATCCCCGACAGGGGATCCACTGAAGCTTTCTTT.

The V and J genes are TRBV7-3 and TRBJ2-1; D is perhaps TRBD2 (5 bases). CDR3 length: 14 residues. The V gene's germline CDR1 is SGHTA and CDR2 FQGTGA. Trimming removed 5 bases from V and 2 bases from J, with 10 bases in between. CDR3 DNA sequence: TGTGCCAGCAGCCCCGAGGGAGCCTACAATGAGCAGTTCTTC. This gives the protein CASSPEGAYNEQFF. Full variable domain (rest looked up from reference TRBV7-3 and TRBJ2-1): GAGVSQTPSNKVTEKGKYVELRCDPISGHTALYWYRQSLGQGPEFLIYFQGTGAADDSGLPNDRFFAVRPEGSVSTLKIQRTERGDSAVYLCASSPEGAYNEQFFGPGTRLTVL.

The CDR3 nucleotides are TGTGCCAGTAGTAAGCCCCCTCCTGCGGGACATACCTTC. Translating gives CASSKPPPAGHTF. The chain carries TRBV19 and TRBJ1-2, with D maybe TRBD1 (6 bases). Trimming stripped 4 bases from V and 14 bases from J, with 20 bases between. Germline V CDR1 and CDR2: LNHDA, SQIVND (reference sequence). The CDR3 length is 13 residues.

This clone was seen a handful of times. V is TRBV13 and J is TRBJ1-2, with D maybe TRBD1 (5 bases). Trimming left V 1 base short and J 4 bases short, with 10 bases between. Germline-derived CDR1 and CDR2 are PRHDT and FYEKMQ (reference sequence). The CDR3 length is 14 residues. The CDR3 is CASSLAGAVYGYTF. The CDR3 nucleotides are TGTGCCAGCAGCTTAGCCGGGGCCGTCTATGGCTACACCTTC.

This clone was picked up one time. The chain links TRBV7-9 to TRBJ1-4; TRBD1 matches at 9 bases. J lost 8 bases, V lost 4 bases, and 5 bases had no gene match. The CDR3 is made up of 14 amino acids. The germline CDR1 and CDR2 sequences are SEHNR and FQNEAQ (reference sequence). CDR3 residues: CASSSGQGREKLFF. As DNA, the CDR3 is TGTGCCAGCAGCTCCGGACAGGGGCGGGAAAAACTGTTTTTT. Supplemented by reference TRBV7-9 and TRBJ1-4, the full variable domain reads DTGVSQNPRHKITKRGQNVTFRCDPISEHNRLYWYRQTLGQGPEFLTYFQNEAQLEKSRLLSDRFSAERPKGSFSTLEIQRTEQGDSAMYLCASSSGQGREKLFFGSGTQLSVL.

The chain uses TRBV5-1 and TRBJ2-1; 7 bases fit TRBD2. The trim removed 3 bases at V and 11 bases at J, leaving 23 bases unmatched. Germline V gene data show CDR1 as SGHRS and CDR2 as YFSETQ. The CDR3 covers 18 residues. The CDR3 DNA is TGCGCCAGCAGCTCAACTTCGGGAACTTCGGGACGGGGAGGGAAGCAGTTCTTC. Translating it yields CASSSTSGTSGRGGKQFF.

This clone was counted once. The J gene is TRBJ1-1, the V gene TRBV4-3, with 7 nucleotides matching TRBD1. Germline V CDR1 and CDR2: LGHNA, YSLEER. Unmatched junction bases numbered 11, after V lost 4 bases and J lost 0 bases. The CDR3 is made up of 17 amino acids. The CDR3: CASSLHLTRGMNTEAFF. CDR3 in DNA: TGCGCCAGCAGCCTCCATTTAACCAGGGGGATGAACACTGAAGCTTTCTTT.

The chain couples TRBV28 to TRBJ1-4; no clear D gene. Per germline, CDR1 MDHEN and CDR2 SYDVKM. The V end was cut by 6 bases, the J end by 5 bases, with 10 bases between. The length of the CDR3 is 13 residues. The CDR3 region is CASRGLGNEKLFF. The CDR3 DNA follows: TGTGCCAGCAGGGGATTGGGAAATGAAAAACTGTTTTTT.